The entry below gives a single T cell receptor (beta chain) sequence along with its context. Some clones are missing from TCRdb's copy, which holds only in-frame ones; the method was immunoSEQ multiplex PCR. The table has about 80,000 clones, about nine tenths seen once. The data derive from a study of OX40 agonist ivuxolimab in advanced cancers. The V gene lost 3 bases and the J gene lost 3 bases, with 12 bases spanning the gap. This CDR3 region has 15 residues. Germline values: CDR1 MNHNS, CDR2 SASEGT. Sample: CD4+ or CD8+ T cells sorted from blood, taken in a trial of the OX40 agonist ivuxolimab. The chain combines TRBV6-1 with TRBJ1-5; D is perhaps TRBD1 (6 bases). The TCR comes from an adult with an advanced solid tumor such as melanoma, head and neck, liver or kidney cancer. CDR3 coding DNA: TGTGCCAGCAGTGAGACCGGACAGTCCAATCAGCCCCAGCATTTT. Its protein is CASSETGQSNQPQHF.